Listed here is a single T cell receptor beta chain. The data are from a study of OX40 agonist ivuxolimab in advanced cancers. As for the study in general: Patients were dosed with the agonistic anti-OX40 (CD134) antibody ivuxolimab.

Patients who had autoimmune disease history or got systemic immunosuppression were left out. The sampling schedule covered blood at baseline, cycle 4 day 1, and cycle 7 day 1. Germline V gives CDR1 SGHAT, CDR2 FQNNGV. The CDR3 covers 14 residues. V lost 5 bases to trimming and J lost 0 bases, with 11 bases between them. This table comes from immunoSEQ multiplex PCR, and its TCRdb copy is limited to in-frame clones, with some not included. In the table there are 70,000 or so clones, 65% to 85% of which are singletons. The clonotype was recovered from an adult with an advanced solid tumor such as melanoma, head and neck, liver or kidney cancer. The sample was CD4+ or CD8+ T cells sorted from blood, taken in a trial of the OX40 agonist ivuxolimab. This chain links TRBV11-2 with TRBJ2-7; no firm D call. CDR3 loop: CASSPELYSYEQYF. The DNA of the CDR3 is TGTGCCAGCAGCCCTGAGCTCTACTCCTACGAGCAGTACTTC.